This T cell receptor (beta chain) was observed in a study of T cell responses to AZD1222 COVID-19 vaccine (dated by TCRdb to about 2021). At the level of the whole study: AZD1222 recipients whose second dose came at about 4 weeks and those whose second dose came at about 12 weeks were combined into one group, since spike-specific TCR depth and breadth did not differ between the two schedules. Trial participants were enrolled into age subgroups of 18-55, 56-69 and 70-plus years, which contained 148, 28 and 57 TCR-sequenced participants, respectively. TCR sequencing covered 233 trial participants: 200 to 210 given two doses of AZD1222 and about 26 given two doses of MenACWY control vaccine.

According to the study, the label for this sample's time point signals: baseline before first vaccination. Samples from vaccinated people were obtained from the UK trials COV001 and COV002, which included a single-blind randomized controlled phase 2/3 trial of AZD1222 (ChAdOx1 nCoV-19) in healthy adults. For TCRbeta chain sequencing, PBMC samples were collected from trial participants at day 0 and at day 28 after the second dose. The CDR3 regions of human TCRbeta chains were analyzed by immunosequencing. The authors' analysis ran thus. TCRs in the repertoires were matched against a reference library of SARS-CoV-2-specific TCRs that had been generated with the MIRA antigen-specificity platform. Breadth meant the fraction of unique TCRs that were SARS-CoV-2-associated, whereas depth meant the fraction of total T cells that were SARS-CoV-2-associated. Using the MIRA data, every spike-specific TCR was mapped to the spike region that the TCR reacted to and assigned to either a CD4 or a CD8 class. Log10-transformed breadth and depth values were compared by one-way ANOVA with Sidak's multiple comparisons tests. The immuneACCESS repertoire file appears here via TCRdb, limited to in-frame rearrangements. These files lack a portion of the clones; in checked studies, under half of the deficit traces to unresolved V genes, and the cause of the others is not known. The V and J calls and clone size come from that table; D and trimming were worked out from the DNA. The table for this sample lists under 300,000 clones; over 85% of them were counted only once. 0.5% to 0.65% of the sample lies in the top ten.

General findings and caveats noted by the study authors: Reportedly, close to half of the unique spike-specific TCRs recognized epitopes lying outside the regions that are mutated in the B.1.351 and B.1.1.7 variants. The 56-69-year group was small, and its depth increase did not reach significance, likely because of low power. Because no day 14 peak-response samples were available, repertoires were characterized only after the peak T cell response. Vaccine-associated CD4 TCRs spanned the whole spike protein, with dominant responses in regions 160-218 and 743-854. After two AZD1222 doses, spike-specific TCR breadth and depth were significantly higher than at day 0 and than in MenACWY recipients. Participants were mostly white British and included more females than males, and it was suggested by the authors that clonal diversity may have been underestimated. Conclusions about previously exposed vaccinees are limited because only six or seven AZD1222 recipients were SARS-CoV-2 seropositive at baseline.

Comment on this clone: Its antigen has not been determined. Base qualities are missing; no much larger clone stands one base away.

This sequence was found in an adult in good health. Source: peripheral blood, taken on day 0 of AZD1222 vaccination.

The sequenced DNA: TGTGCCAGCAGCCAAGGCCGCCCCGACAATTCACCCCTCCACTTT. It specifies CASSQGRPDNSPLHF. The chain couples TRBV3-1 (or the pseudogene TRBV3-2) to TRBJ1-6, with no confident D gene call. V sheds 1 base and J sheds 7 bases, leaving 11 bases between their ends. The cysteine opens and the phenylalanine closes a CDR3 of 15 amino acids. Only the CDR3 region is kept as DNA, spanning 45 bases read in frame from base 1. CDR1 and CDR2, looked up from the germline V gene (reference sequence), are LGHDT and YNNKEL.